Detailed here is one T cell receptor beta chain. Its antigen is still unknown. No base quality values were provided; no much bigger clone lies one nucleotide off. This record comes from a study of CD8 T cells in Susac syndrome (dated by TCRdb to between 2018 and 2021). Background for the entire study: Whether CD8+ T cell activation and differentiation in Susac syndrome was antigen driven was tested using repertoire sequencing.

RNA was extracted using the RNeasy kit, and about 0.45 to 1 microgram was reverse transcribed with random hexamers. The immunoSEQ multiplex PCR assay, covering 54 Vbeta and 13 Jbeta segments, was used to amplify TCR beta CDR3 regions. To correct PCR amplification bias, a synthetic template baseline was used for both primer optimization and computational correction. The original methods were these. Only productive sequences were kept, with reads annotated to V, D and J genes according to IMGT and analyzed in immunoSEQ Analyzer. Clonality was calculated as one minus the Shannon entropy normalized by log2 of the number of productive unique sequences. Public and private clones were assessed among the 100 most prevalent clones of each patient and control. A clone was defined as Susac-specific if it was absent from the healthy and MS cohorts, from around 960 published viral clones and from other ImmuneACCESS disease sequences. The public reads were reprocessed in TCRdb via fastp at Q25 and MiXCR, keeping in-frame beta chains. Rows with a matching CDR3 protein are joined into one entry that keeps the most common DNA and genes. The V and J calls and clone size come from TCRdb's table, not from the authors' own analysis. Counted in this sample were around 140,000 distinct CDR3 sequences; 95% of them appeared once. Of the sample, approximately 0.11% is held by the ten largest clones.

What the work shows at the level of the full study, not this receptor alone: The number of individuals in the TCR sequencing and HLA analysis was recognized as being relatively small.

High-throughput TCR beta sequencing profiled peripheral blood CD8+ and CD4+ T cells from healthy donors, Susac syndrome patients and multiple sclerosis patients. Treatment-naive patients with stable or active relapsing-remitting disease fulfilling revised McDonald criteria were used as multiple sclerosis controls. Bulk CD8+ and CD4+ T cells were purified by magnetic negative isolation, while CD8+ TEMRA cells were enriched using FACS. Blood was drawn into EDTA tubes, processed within 24 hours, and PBMCs were isolated by density gradient centrifugation. PBMCs intended for TCR sequencing were frozen in liquid nitrogen and were later thawed in a 37 degrees C water bath. A purity of at least 90% was achieved for sorted or isolated CD4+, CD8+ and CD8+ TEMRA cells. Trimming at the junction amounts to 10 bases on V and 1 base on J, and the germline ends lie 13 bases apart. Including cysteine and phenylalanine, the CDR3 has 13 amino acids. Kept here is only the CDR3 DNA, which spans 39 bases and is read in frame from base 1. CDR1 MDHEN and CDR2 SYDVKM are derived from the germline V gene.

Sequencing used CD4+ T cells from PBMCs. The TCR was taken from a human donor with multiple sclerosis. The chain is encoded by TRBV28 joined to TRBJ2-5; the best D guess is TRBD2, with 5 bases matching. The sequenced DNA: TGTGCCAACAAGGACTGCCCCCAAGAGACCCAGTACTTC. It translates to CANKDCPQETQYF. Here the CDR3 is joined to the reference TRBV28 and TRBJ2-5 genes, and the full variable domain is: DVKVTQSSRYLVKRTGEKVFLECVQDMDHENMFWYRQDPGLGLRLIYFSYDVKMKEKGDIPEGYSVSREKKERFSLILESASTNQTSMYLCANKDCPQETQYFGPGTRLLVL.